These T cell receptor beta chains were read from a single sample in a study of shared clonotypes between healthy human individuals. Assay: immunoSEQ multiplex PCR; the TCRdb copy retains only in-frame clones and omits some. The table lists 1.5 million to 2.5 million clones, about 94% of them singletons. Material: naive CD8+ T cells sorted from blood. These receptor sequences come from a man younger than 35 in good health. CDR3s include the opening cysteine and the closing phenylalanine or tryptophan. The D gene is left open where the match is weak. Clone size is given for some rows only: seen once, a few or many times, or a class if the clone is expanded.

V: TRBV6-7; D: .; J: TRBJ2-7; size: .; CDR3: CASSYAGLDYEQYF; DNA: TGTGCCAGCAGTTACGCGGGATTGGACTACGAGCAGTACTTC
V: TRBV5-6; D: TRBD2; J: TRBJ2-7; size: .; CDR3: CASSFASGRTYEQYF; DNA: TGTGCCAGCAGCTTCGCTAGCGGGAGGACCTACGAGCAGTACTTC
V: TRBV6-5; D: TRBD2; J: TRBJ2-7; size: .; CDR3: CASSYSIAGGEQYF; DNA: TGTGCCAGCAGTTACTCGATAGCGGGAGGGGAGCAGTACTTC
V: TRBV19; D: TRBD1; J: TRBJ2-2; size: .; CDR3: CASSPGTGVYTGELFF; DNA: TGTGCCAGTAGTCCAGGGACAGGGGTTTACACCGGGGAGCTGTTTTTT
V: TRBV7-9; D: .; J: TRBJ2-5; size: once; CDR3: CASSQYRPGSERQYF; DNA: TGTGCCAGCAGTCAATACCGGCCGGGCTCAGAGCGCCAGTACTTC
V: TRBV7-9; D: .; J: TRBJ2-3; size: .; CDR3: CASSPRQGVSTDTQYF; DNA: TGTGCCAGCAGCCCCCGCCAAGGGGTTAGCACAGATACGCAGTATTTT
V: TRBV30; D: .; J: TRBJ2-1; size: .; CDR3: CAWSVDTYNEQFF; DNA: TGTGCCTGGAGTGTGGACACATACAATGAGCAGTTCTTC
V: TRBV7-2; D: .; J: TRBJ1-2; size: .; CDR3: CASSLDGTLYGYTF; DNA: TGTGCCAGCAGCTTAGACGGGACCCTCTATGGCTACACCTTC
V: TRBV19; D: .; J: TRBJ1-2; size: .; CDR3: CASSIDLEGPNYGYTF; DNA: TGTGCCAGTAGTATAGACTTGGAGGGGCCTAACTATGGCTACACCTTC
V: TRBV6-5; D: .; J: TRBJ1-2; size: .; CDR3: CASSYSRHNNYGYTF; DNA: TGTGCCAGCAGTTACTCGAGGCACAACAACTATGGCTACACCTTC
V: TRBV6-1; D: .; J: TRBJ2-7; size: .; CDR3: CASSESPPLALEQYF; DNA: TGTGCCAGCAGTGAGTCACCTCCCCTAGCCCTCGAGCAGTACTTC